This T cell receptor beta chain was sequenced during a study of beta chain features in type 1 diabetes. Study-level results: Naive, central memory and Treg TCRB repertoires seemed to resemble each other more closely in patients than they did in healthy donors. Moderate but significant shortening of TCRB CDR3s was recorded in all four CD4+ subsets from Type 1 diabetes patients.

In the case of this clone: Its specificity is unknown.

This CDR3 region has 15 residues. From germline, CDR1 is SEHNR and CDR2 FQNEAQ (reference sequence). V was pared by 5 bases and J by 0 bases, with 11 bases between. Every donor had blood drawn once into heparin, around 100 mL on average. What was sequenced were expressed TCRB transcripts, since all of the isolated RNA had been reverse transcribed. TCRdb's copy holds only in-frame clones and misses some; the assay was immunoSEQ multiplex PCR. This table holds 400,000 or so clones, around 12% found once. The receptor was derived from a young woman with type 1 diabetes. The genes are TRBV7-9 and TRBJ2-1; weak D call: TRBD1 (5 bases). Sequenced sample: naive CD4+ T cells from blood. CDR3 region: CASSTQGSSYNEQFF. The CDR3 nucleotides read TGTGCCAGCAGCACCCAGGGAAGCTCCTACAATGAGCAGTTCTTC.